This entry is about one T cell receptor (beta chain). Per the authors' pipeline: Reference gene primer amplification yielded estimated nucleated cell counts. Using immunoSEQ multiplex PCR, the repertoire was profiled, and TCRdb retains in-frame clones only, with some absent. V, J and clone size reflect that table, while D and trimming were determined from the DNA. The table lists approximately 440,000 clones, 90% of them singletons, with 0.6% in the top ten. These data are taken from a study of blood T cell repertoires in COVID-19. Individuals aged about 18 to 100 years were recruited from 20 to 25 US areas. Among Cohort 3 donors, those recovered had two negative PCRs, clearance, or symptom resolution. The germline CDR1 and CDR2 sequences are KGHSH and LQKENI. The V end was cut by 0 bases, the J end by 6 bases, with 12 bases between. The CDR3 has 14 amino acids.

Sequencing input: PBMCs or T cells enriched from blood (not recorded which). This chain uses TRBV18 with TRBJ2-7; the D gene is possibly TRBD2 (6 bases). The origin of this receptor is a man between 18 and 29 years old who had recovered from COVID-19. The CDR3 coding sequence is TGTGCCAGCTCACCACCGGCGGGAATCGCCGAGCAGTACTTC. Its protein product is CASSPPAGIAEQYF.